These 30 T cell receptor beta chains were sequenced from one sample in a study of blood T cells in healthy people across ages. Through a sample-barcoded 5' primer and a J-beta primer mix, a second PCR was run for roughly 7 to 11 cycles. MiXCR, run by TCRdb on the 5' RACE reads, gives a single entry per CDR3 protein. There are 1.5 million to 2 million distinct CDR3 sequences in the sample; about 50% occur only once, and 2.1% lies in the top ten. The sequenced material came from blood. All receptors derive from a woman between 35 and 50 years old in good health.

The genes are TRBV20-1 and TRBJ2-5; no definite D call. From germline, CDR1 is DFQATT and CDR2 SNEGSKA (reference sequence). The CDR3 is 14 amino acids. Trimming stripped 1 base from V and 5 bases from J, with 14 bases between. The CDR3 sequence: CSARVRLGLETQYF. Here the CDR3 DNA reads TGCAGTGCTAGAGTACGTCTGGGGTTGGAGACCCAGTACTTC.

This clonotype was seen only a few times. This sequence joins TRBV12-3 or TRBV12-4 and TRBJ2-1; 10 nucleotides agree with TRBD2. The junction had 13 bases not matched to a gene; V was cut back by 3 bases and J by 8 bases. The CDR3 is 17 residues long. For the CDR3, the DNA is TGTGCCAGCAGTTTGACCCCCTCTAGCGGGGGTAGGGATGAGCAGTTCTTC. Translation: CASSLTPSSGGRDEQFF.

This clonotype was counted between two and nine times. The chain carries TRBV15 and TRBJ1-2; the D is unclear. V was cut by 0 bases and J by 7 bases, with 3 bases left in between. CDR3 length equals 11 residues. Germline lookup yields CDR1 LNHNV and CDR2 YYDKDF (reference sequence). CDR3 sequence: CATSRDTGYTF. CDR3 coding DNA: TGTGCCACCAGCAGAGATACTGGCTACACCTTC.

The rearrangement joins TRBV10-3 to TRBJ2-7; D is possibly TRBD1 (7 bases). The CDR3 length is 13 residues. The germline CDR1 and CDR2 sequences are ENHRY and SYGVKD. Between the trimmed V and J ends, which lost 6 bases and 3 bases, there was a span of 12 bases. The CDR3 coding sequence is TGTGCCATCAGGGAGGGGGCAGACTACGAGCAGTACTTC. Protein product: CAIREGADYEQYF.

The chain has TRBV27 and TRBJ2-7; D gene unclear. V was cut by 5 bases and J by 0 bases, with 11 bases left in between. The germline CDR1 and CDR2 sequences are MNHEY and SMNVEV (reference sequence). The CDR3 sequence is 14 residues long. The CDR3: CASSPDSTSYEQYF. DNA for the CDR3: TGTGCCAGCAGTCCCGACTCGACCTCCTACGAGCAGTACTTC.

This clonotype was recorded a few times. The chain is built from TRBV6-1 and TRBJ1-6; no firm D call. Deletions cut 7 bases from V and 0 bases from J, with 19 bases between. This CDR3 is 18 amino acids long. The germline CDR1 and CDR2 sequences are MNHNS and SASEGT. The CDR3 region is CASTSSVWASSYNSPLHF. CDR3 in DNA: TGTGCCAGCACCTCGTCTGTGTGGGCCAGCTCCTATAATTCACCCCTCCACTTT.

V and J are TRBV12-3 or TRBV12-4 and TRBJ2-5; D is undetermined. Between the trimmed V and J ends, which lost 3 bases and 5 bases, there was a span of 13 bases. The CDR3 sequence is 14 residues long. As DNA, the CDR3 is TGTGCCAGCAGTTTTAGGGCAGCCGGGGAGACCCAGTACTTC. Amino acids: CASSFRAAGETQYF.

J is TRBJ2-3 and V is TRBV6-1; 11 nucleotides line up with TRBD2. CDR1 and CDR2 from the germline V gene are MNHNS and SASEGT. This CDR3 has 16 residues. The junction had 8 bases not matched to a gene; V was cut back by 6 bases and J by 3 bases. The CDR3 here is CASRLIGTSGTDTQYF. CDR3 in DNA: TGTGCCAGCAGACTGATCGGGACTAGCGGAACAGATACGCAGTATTTT.

This chain links TRBV28 with TRBJ2-5; D is perhaps TRBD2 (6 bases). Trimming removed 5 bases from V and 11 bases from J, with 24 bases in between. Germline V gene sequence: CDR1 MDHEN, CDR2 SYDVKM. The CDR3 loop spans 15 amino acids. In DNA, the CDR3 is TGTGCCAGCAGTAAAATCTCGTCGGGGAATCGGGAGCAGTACTTC. The encoded protein is CASSKISSGNREQYF.

V and J are TRBV9 and TRBJ2-3; 8 bases fit TRBD2. Germline trimming cut 0 bases from V and 7 bases from J; bases unmatched to any gene: 4. This CDR3 has 14 residues. Germline V lookup: CDR1 SGDLS, CDR2 YYNGEE. The CDR3 region is CASSVAGGLYTQYF. CDR3 in DNA: TGTGCCAGCAGCGTAGCGGGGGGGCTATATACGCAGTATTTT.

This clonotype appeared a few times. The rearrangement uses TRBV27 and TRBJ2-1; D is unresolved. Trimming removed 2 bases at V and 5 bases at J, with 13 bases between. The CDR3 loop spans 15 amino acids. In germline, CDR1 is MNHEY, CDR2 SMNVEV (reference sequence). Written as DNA, the CDR3 is TGTGCCAGCAGTTTAAGGGCGTATACTAACAATGAGCAGTTCTTC. Its protein product is CASSLRAYTNNEQFF.

The table lists this clonotype with a few counts. The chain couples TRBV7-2 to TRBJ1-2; 8 nucleotides line up with TRBD1. J lost 8 bases, V lost 5 bases, and 16 bases had no gene match. CDR1 is SGHTA, CDR2 FQGNSA, per germline. This CDR3 comprises 16 residues. The CDR3 sequence is CASSVRQGSKERGYTF. CDR3 bases: TGTGCCAGCAGCGTAAGACAGGGGAGCAAGGAAAGGGGCTACACCTTC.

This clonotype was counted only a few times. The gene calls are TRBV20-1 and TRBJ2-5; no clear D. The CDR3 length is 18 residues. CDR1 and CDR2 (germline): DFQATT, SNEGSKA (reference sequence). Between the trimmed V and J ends, which lost 5 bases and 5 bases, there was a span of 30 bases. CDR3 nucleotide sequence: TGCAGTGCTCGACCTTCTTCCGGGTCCTTTATTTTAAGCGAGACCCAGTACTTC. It is translated as CSARPSSGSFILSETQYF.

V usage is TRBV20-1 and J usage is TRBJ2-3; the match to TRBD1 covers 8 bases. CDR1 and CDR2 from the germline V gene are DFQATT and SNEGSKA (reference sequence). V gave up 4 bases and J gave up 2 bases; unmatched junction bases: 8. The CDR3 is made up of 15 amino acids. The CDR3 spells CSATQTGEDTDTQYF. CDR3 sequence (DNA): TGCAGTGCTACCCAGACAGGGGAGGACACAGATACGCAGTATTTT.

In this sample, this clonotype turned up a few times. The chain recombines TRBV28 with TRBJ2-5; a possible D gene is TRBD2 (6 bases). This CDR3 comprises 13 residues. Deletions cut 8 bases from V and 11 bases from J, with 21 bases between. The germline V gene has CDR1 MDHEN and CDR2 SYDVKM. As DNA, the CDR3 is TGTGCCAGCCAGGATCCGGGAGTTGGAAGGCAGTACTTC. Its translation is CASQDPGVGRQYF.

The chain carries TRBV19 and TRBJ2-7, with a possible D match to TRBD2 (6 bases). CDR3 length: 16 amino acids. Trimming pared 8 bases from V and 2 bases from J, leaving 22 bases between. CDR1 and CDR2 from the germline V gene are LNHDA and SQIVND (reference sequence). The chain's CDR3 is CASQLAYPGSAYEQYF. The DNA of the CDR3 is TGTGCCAGTCAACTAGCATACCCGGGATCAGCCTACGAGCAGTACTTC.

The V call is TRBV16, the J call TRBJ1-2; D remains unclear. This CDR3 comprises 16 residues. Trimming pared 0 bases from V and 5 bases from J, leaving 16 bases between. From germline, CDR1 is KGHSY and CDR2 FQNENV. The CDR3: CASSQSWQEYLYGYTF. In nucleotides, the CDR3 is TGTGCCAGCAGCCAATCTTGGCAGGAGTACCTTTATGGCTACACCTTC.

The gene calls are TRBV20-1 and TRBJ1-1, with a tentative D call TRBD1 (5 bases). From germline, CDR1 is DFQATT and CDR2 SNEGSKA (reference sequence). The CDR3 has 19 amino acids. Trimming stripped 0 bases from V and 0 bases from J, with 23 bases between. The CDR3 nucleotides are TGCAGTGCTAGAGATCCAACCTGGGGGTCTGGCTGGATGAACACTGAAGCTTTCTTT. Amino acids: CSARDPTWGSGWMNTEAFF.

The table lists this clonotype with a few counts. The chain employs TRBV10-3 and TRBJ2-4, with D possibly called TRBD1 or TRBD2 (7 bases each). The J call may be incorrect, as the DNA end agrees better with TRBJ2-7. Germline assignment: CDR1 ENHRY and CDR2 SYGVKD. CDR3 length equals 14 residues. CDR3 DNA sequence: TGTGCCATCAGTGACGGGGGGACAGTATACGAGCAGTACTTC. Translating gives CAISDGGTVYEQYF.

This clonotype was seen a few times. This chain links TRBV7-2 with TRBJ2-7, with D hard to call. The CDR3 extends over 13 amino acids. V lost 5 bases and J 7 bases, leaving 15 bases between the germline ends. Germline V gives CDR1 SGHTA, CDR2 FQGNSA. The CDR3 region is CASSVEVANEQYF. The CDR3 nucleotides read TGTGCCAGCAGCGTAGAGGTGGCGAATGAGCAGTACTTC.

This chain connects TRBV6-2 or TRBV6-3 to TRBJ2-3; D unresolved. The CDR3 is made up of 17 amino acids. The ends were cut back, 6 bases at V and 5 bases at J, with 24 bases in the middle. Germline V gene lookup returns CDR1 MNHEY and CDR2 SVGEGT. CDR3 loop: CASRPGRWSLFLDTQYF. The CDR3 nucleotides are TGTGCCAGCAGACCCGGACGGTGGTCTTTGTTTCTAGATACGCAGTATTTT.

In this sample, this clonotype turned up a few times. The chain links TRBV7-9 to TRBJ2-4; 9 bases match TRBD1. This CDR3 region has 16 residues. Germline assignment: CDR1 SEHNR and CDR2 FQNEAQ (reference sequence). The J segment lost 7 bases and the V segment lost 2 bases, leaving 9 bases of the junction unmatched. The chain's CDR3 is CASSLSGTGIMNIQYF. CDR3 coding DNA: TGTGCCAGCAGCTTAAGCGGGACAGGGATTATGAACATTCAGTACTTC.

This clonotype occurred once. This rearrangement joins TRBV18 to TRBJ1-6; 7 bases line up with TRBD1. Trimming at V came to 1 base and at J to 7 bases, leaving 4 bases not matched to a gene. CDR3 length: 15 amino acids. Germline loops: CDR1 KGHSH, CDR2 LQKENI. The chain's CDR3 is CASSPRDRVNSPLHF. The CDR3 nucleotides read TGTGCCAGCTCACCACGTGACAGGGTCAATTCACCCCTCCACTTT.

The chain uses TRBV5-1 and TRBJ2-5; perhaps TRBD1 as D (6 bases). Germline CDR1 and CDR2: SGHRS and YFSETQ. The CDR3 runs 15 residues. V lost 4 bases and J lost 3, with 16 bases in between. Here the CDR3 reads CASSRRTASKETQYF. As DNA, the CDR3 is TGCGCCAGCAGCCGCCGGACAGCCTCAAAAGAGACCCAGTACTTC.

The chain carries TRBV20-1 and TRBJ2-1, with TRBD2 matching over 9 bases. The length of the CDR3 is 17 residues. V was pared by 6 bases and J by 7 bases, with 19 bases of the junction left unmatched. Germline lookup yields CDR1 DFQATT and CDR2 SNEGSKA (reference sequence). As DNA, the CDR3 is TGCAGTGCCCGCGCTGCGGGGGGGGCCGTTATAGGAAATGAGCAGTTCTTC. Its protein product is CSARAAGGAVIGNEQFF.

This chain connects TRBV21-1 to TRBJ1-5. TRBV21-1 is described as a pseudogene. The CDR3 totals 16 residues. The CDR3 loop is CASSNFQQTSNQPQHF. The CDR3 nucleotides are TGTGCCAGCAGCAATTTTCAACAGACTAGCAATCAGCCCCAGCATTTT.

This clonotype was counted between two and nine times. The rearrangement uses TRBV27 and TRBJ2-1; D gene unclear. Germline values: CDR1 MNHEY, CDR2 SMNVEV (reference sequence). V dropped 6 bases and J dropped 0 bases, with 12 bases sitting between them. The CDR3 covers 15 residues. CDR3 protein: CASSLIGGSYNEQFF. Written as DNA, the CDR3 is TGTGCCAGCAGCCTTATAGGTGGCTCCTACAATGAGCAGTTCTTC.

The chain couples TRBV20-1 to TRBJ1-6; D gene ambiguous. V was shortened by 5 bases and J by 6 bases, with 11 bases between the two germline ends. The CDR3 has 13 amino acids. Germline V lookup: CDR1 DFQATT, CDR2 SNEGSKA (reference sequence). As DNA, the CDR3 is TGCAGTGCTTCAGGACGGGCTAATTCACCCCTCCACTTT. This codes for CSASGRANSPLHF.

This rearrangement joins TRBV5-6 to TRBJ2-7, with D uncertain. V dropped 0 bases and J dropped 0 bases, with 7 bases sitting between them. Germline V gene data show CDR1 as SGHDT and CDR2 as YYEEEE. The CDR3 sequence is 14 residues long. The chain's CDR3 is CASSLEVISYEQYF. Here the CDR3 DNA reads TGTGCCAGCAGCTTGGAAGTCATCTCCTACGAGCAGTACTTC. Supplemented by reference TRBV5-6 and TRBJ2-7, the full variable domain reads DAGVTQSPTHLIKTRGQQVTLRCSPKSGHDTVSWYQQALGQGPQFIFQYYEEEERQRGNFPDRFSGHQFPNYSSELNVNALLLGDSALYLCASSLEVISYEQYFGPGTRLTVT.

The chain has TRBV20-1 and TRBJ2-5; the D gene is possibly TRBD2 (6 bases). The germline V and J ends were trimmed by 5 bases and 3 bases, with 16 bases remaining between them. Germline lookup yields CDR1 DFQATT and CDR2 SNEGSKA (reference sequence). The CDR3 has 14 amino acids. In DNA form, the CDR3 reads TGCAGTGCTCGTCTGGAGCGGGTGAAAGAGACCCAGTACTTC. Its protein product is CSARLERVKETQYF.